This T cell receptor beta chain emerged from a study of shared clonotypes between healthy human individuals (dated by TCRdb to 2019 to 2021). General notes on the study: A couple of women and a few men aged 18 to 49 years were included in the cohort. Libraries were prepared and TCR repertoires were sequenced by different laboratories using diverse techniques, in order to increase sequencing depth and limit assay-specific biases. For each donor, CD4 naive and CD4 memory were each given three plates, CD8 naive was given two plates, and CD8 memory was given one plate. To estimate repertoire size and how much clonotypes are shared between individuals, the study performed deep sequencing of blood TCR repertoires from five healthy adults. Between about 0.94 and 8.9 billion PBMCs per donor were obtained by leukapheresis. The research as a whole found: About 5% of naive CD4, around 3.5% of naive CD8, approximately 2.2% of memory CD4, and 0.35% to 0.5% of memory CD8 clonotypes were shared across a few donors. Because the study included a small number of donors, the genetic and exposure-history diversity represented was limited. Only blood was sampled, and tissue TCR repertoires likely differ from those in blood. Rarefaction of sorted-subset datasets indicated incomplete sequencing despite the large sequencing depth. Compared with non-shared clonotypes, the clonotypes found in all four sorted-subset donors had higher generation probabilities. Naive subsets generally had larger estimated clonotype richness than memory subsets did. Pairwise subsampling led to the expectation that sequencing depth would affect the degree of clonotype sharing among donors.

As for this clone: Its antigen has not been determined. Base quality data are lacking; no much larger clone is found one base away.

TCR CDR3 regions were amplified from genomic DNA by multiplex PCR using the deep immunoSEQ assay. Extracted genomic DNA from each cell subset was distributed evenly across all wells of several immunoSEQ 96-well plates, and each plate was treated as a replicate. Each replicate PCR for sorted subsets received about 180 ng genomic DNA, equal to about 29,000 T cell genomes. The purified libraries were quantified using a Qubit 3.0 fluorometer, sized with a Bioanalyzer 2100, and then quantified again using the KAPA Library Quantification kit. A separate single-read 150-cycle Illumina NextSeq 550 flow cell was used to sequence each immunoSEQ 96-well plate. Per the source publication's procedure: Because only junctional sequences without quality scores were contained in the immunoSEQ output, filtering matching that applied to full-length reads could not be performed. To assign V/J genes and CDR3, sequences were annotated against IMGT germline references using PyIR, a Python wrapper for IgBLAST v1.9. Reads were removed for weak V/J assignments (E-value above 1e-6), missing CDR3, stop codons, out-of-frame junctions, or ambiguous translated residues. V3J clonotypes were defined as sequences sharing the same inferred V gene, J gene, and CDR3 amino acid sequence. Percentage overlap between repertoires was calculated by dividing the number of shared unique clonotypes by the size of the smaller repertoire. Three approaches were used to assess repertoire richness: RTK rarefaction, the Chao1 estimator, and Recon v2.1 estimates of unobserved clonotypes. Generation probabilities were computed with OLGA for all TCRbeta clonotypes obtained by the gDNA method from four donors. TCRdb obtained this table from immuneACCESS and retained in-frame rearrangements with V and J assigned. These tables miss some clones; where compared with another copy, unresolved V genes account for less than half of the shortfall, and the remainder is unexplained. That table supplies the V and J calls and clone size; D and trimming were determined from the DNA. The sample yields 900,000 to 1,200,000 clones; more than 75% were counted once. Around 0.61% of the sample comes from the top ten.

The donors were healthy, HIV-negative adults who had no recently reported acute infections or vaccinations. Every donor was a Caucasian adult residing in Nashville, Tennessee, USA. CD4+ T cells were enriched through magnetic negative selection, after which naive cells were positively selected on CD45RA and the remaining negative fraction served as the memory subset. Blood was obtained by leukapheresis, after which PBMCs were separated by Ficoll-Histopaque density gradient centrifugation and cryopreserved in liquid nitrogen vapor phase. Analytical flow cytometry was used to check the purity and quantity of every magnetically sorted T cell population. Genomic DNA was isolated from every sorted fraction and measured by UV absorbance on a Nanodrop 2000c. The source material was memory CD4+ T cells from PBMCs. The cell subset or site label corresponds to: CD45RA-negative fraction. This TCR was recovered from a man between 18 and 29 years old in good health. Some clones in this sample may be carry-over from other donors' samples.

The DNA is as follows: TGTGCCACCAGCTTCGGGACAGGGATTGCCGGGGAGCTGTTTTTT. Translated, this gives CATSFGTGIAGELFF. The V and J segments used are TRBV15 and TRBJ2-2; the junction holds 9 bases that match TRBD1. V is trimmed back by 5 bases and J by 6 bases, and the junction contains 7 bases that no gene match accounts for. CDR3 length: 15 amino acids, cysteine to phenylalanine. Of all the DNA, just the CDR3 is kept, 45 bases in frame from base 1. Reading the germline V gene (reference sequence) gives CDR1 LNHNV and CDR2 YYDKDF.